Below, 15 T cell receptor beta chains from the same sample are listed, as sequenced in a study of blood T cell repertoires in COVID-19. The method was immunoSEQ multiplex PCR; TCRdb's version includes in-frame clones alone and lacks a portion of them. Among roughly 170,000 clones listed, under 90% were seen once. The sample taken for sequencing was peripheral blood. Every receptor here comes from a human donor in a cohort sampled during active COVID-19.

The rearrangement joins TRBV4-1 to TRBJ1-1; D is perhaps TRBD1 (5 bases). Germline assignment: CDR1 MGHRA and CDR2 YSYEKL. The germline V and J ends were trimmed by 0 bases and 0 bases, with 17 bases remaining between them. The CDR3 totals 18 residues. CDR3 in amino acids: CASSQEPGLPYMNTEAFF. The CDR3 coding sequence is TGCGCCAGCAGCCAAGAACCGGGACTCCCTTACATGAACACTGAAGCTTTCTTT.

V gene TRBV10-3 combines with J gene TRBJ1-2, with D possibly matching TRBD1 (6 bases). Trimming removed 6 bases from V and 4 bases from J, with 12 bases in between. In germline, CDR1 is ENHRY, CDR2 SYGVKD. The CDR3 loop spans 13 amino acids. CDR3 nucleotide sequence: TGTGCCATCAGGTCAGGGGCACCCTATGGCTACACCTTC. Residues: CAIRSGAPYGYTF.

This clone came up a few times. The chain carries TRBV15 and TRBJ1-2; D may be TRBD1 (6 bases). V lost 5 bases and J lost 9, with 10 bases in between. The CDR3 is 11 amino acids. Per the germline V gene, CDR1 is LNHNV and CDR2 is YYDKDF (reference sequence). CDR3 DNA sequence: TGTGCCACCAGCCGCCAGGGGAGCTACACCTTC. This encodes CATSRQGSYTF.

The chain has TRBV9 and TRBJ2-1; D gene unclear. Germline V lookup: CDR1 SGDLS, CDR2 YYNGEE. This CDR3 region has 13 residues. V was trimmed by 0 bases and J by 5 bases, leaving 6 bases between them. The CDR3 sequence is CASSVGANNEQFF. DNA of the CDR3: TGTGCCAGCAGCGTAGGGGCAAACAATGAGCAGTTCTTC.

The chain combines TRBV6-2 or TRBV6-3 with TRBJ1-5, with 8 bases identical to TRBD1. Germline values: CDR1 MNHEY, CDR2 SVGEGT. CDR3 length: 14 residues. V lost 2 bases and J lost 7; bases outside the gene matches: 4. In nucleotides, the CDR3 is TGTGCCAGCAGTTACCGGACAGGGATACAGCCCCAGCATTTT. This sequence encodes CASSYRTGIQPQHF.

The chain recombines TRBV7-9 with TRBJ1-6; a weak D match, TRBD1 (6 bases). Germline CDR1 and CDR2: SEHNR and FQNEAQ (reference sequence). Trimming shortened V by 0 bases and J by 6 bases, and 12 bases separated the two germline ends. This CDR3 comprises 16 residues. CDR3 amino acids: CASSLAGQISNSPLHF. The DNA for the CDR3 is TGTGCCAGCAGCTTAGCTGGACAGATTTCTAATTCACCCCTCCACTTT.

In DNA, the CDR3 is TGCGCCAGCAGCTTCGGGGACAGGGGGGCCGAGCAGTACTTC. This gives the protein CASSFGDRGAEQYF. The V call is TRBV5-1, the J call TRBJ2-7; TRBD1 matches at 11 bases. CDR1 SGHRS and CDR2 YFSETQ come from the germline V gene. J lost 6 bases, V lost 2 bases, and 4 bases had no gene match. The CDR3 runs 14 residues.

The CDR3 sequence: CASSLWTGNTEAFF. In DNA, the CDR3 is TGTGCCAGCAGTTTATGGACAGGGAACACTGAAGCTTTCTTT. The rearrangement links TRBV6-5 to TRBJ1-1; TRBD1 matches at 7 bases. This CDR3 comprises 14 residues. Germline V gives CDR1 MNHEY, CDR2 SVGAGI. With V trimmed by 4 bases and J by 1 base, 3 bases remained unmatched.

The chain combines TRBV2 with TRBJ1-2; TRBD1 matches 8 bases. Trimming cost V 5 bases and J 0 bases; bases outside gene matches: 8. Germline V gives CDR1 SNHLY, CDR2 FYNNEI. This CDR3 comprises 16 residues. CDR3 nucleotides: TGTGCCAGCAGTAATGGACAGGGTAGGACTAACTATGGCTACACCTTC. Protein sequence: CASSNGQGRTNYGYTF.

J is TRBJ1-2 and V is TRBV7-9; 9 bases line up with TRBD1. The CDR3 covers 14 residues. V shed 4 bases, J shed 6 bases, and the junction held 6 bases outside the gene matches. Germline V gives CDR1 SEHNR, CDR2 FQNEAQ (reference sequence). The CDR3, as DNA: TGTGCCAGCAGCTCATACAGGGGGCTGGATGGCTACACCTTC. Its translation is CASSSYRGLDGYTF.

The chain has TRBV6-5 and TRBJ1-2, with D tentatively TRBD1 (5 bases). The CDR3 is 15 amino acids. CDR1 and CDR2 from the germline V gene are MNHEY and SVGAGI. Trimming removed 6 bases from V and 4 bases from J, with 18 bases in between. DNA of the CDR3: TGTGCCAGCAGCTCCCTGGCAGGGCGGAGCTATGGCTACACCTTC. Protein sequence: CASSSLAGRSYGYTF.

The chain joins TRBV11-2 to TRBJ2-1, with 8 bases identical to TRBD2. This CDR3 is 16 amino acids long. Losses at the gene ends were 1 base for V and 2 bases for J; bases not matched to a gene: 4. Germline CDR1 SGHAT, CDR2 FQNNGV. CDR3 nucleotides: TGTGCCAGCAGCTTAGGGGGCGGGGGGCCCTACAATGAGCAGTTCTTC. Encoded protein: CASSLGGGGPYNEQFF. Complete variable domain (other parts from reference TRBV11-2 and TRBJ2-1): EAGVAQSPRYKIIEKRQSVAFWCNPISGHATLYWYQQILGQGPKLLIQFQNNGVVDDSQLPKDRFSAERLKGVDSTLKIQPAKLEDSAVYLCASSLGGGGPYNEQFFGPGTRLTVL.

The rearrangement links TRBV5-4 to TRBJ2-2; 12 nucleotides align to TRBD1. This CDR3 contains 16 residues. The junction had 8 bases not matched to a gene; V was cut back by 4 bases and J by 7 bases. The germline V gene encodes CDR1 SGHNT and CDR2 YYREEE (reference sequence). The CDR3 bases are TGTGCCAGCAGCCCATGGGACAGGGGGCAGGTCGGGGAGCTGTTTTTT. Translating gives CASSPWDRGQVGELFF.

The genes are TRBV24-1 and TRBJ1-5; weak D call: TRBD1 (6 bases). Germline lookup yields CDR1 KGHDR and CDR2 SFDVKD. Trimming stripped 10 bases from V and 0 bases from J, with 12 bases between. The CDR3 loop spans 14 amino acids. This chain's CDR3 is CATQDRNSNQPQHF. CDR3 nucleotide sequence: TGTGCCACACAGGACAGAAATAGCAATCAGCCCCAGCATTTT.

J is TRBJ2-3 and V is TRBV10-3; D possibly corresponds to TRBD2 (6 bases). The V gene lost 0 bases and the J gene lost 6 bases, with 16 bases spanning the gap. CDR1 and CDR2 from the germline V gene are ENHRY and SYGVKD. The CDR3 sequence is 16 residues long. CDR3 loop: CAISESGIGGADTQYF. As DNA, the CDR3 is TGTGCCATCAGTGAGTCAGGTATCGGAGGGGCCGATACGCAGTATTTT.